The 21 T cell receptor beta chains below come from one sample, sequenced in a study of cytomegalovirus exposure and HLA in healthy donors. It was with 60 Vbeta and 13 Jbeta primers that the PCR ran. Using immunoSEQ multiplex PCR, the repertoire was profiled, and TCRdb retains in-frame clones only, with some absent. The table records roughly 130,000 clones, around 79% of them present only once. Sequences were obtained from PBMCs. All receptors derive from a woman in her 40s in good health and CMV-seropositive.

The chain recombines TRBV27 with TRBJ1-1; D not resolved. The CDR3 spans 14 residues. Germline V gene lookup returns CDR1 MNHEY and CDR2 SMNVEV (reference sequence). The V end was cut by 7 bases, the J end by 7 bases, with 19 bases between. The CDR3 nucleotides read TGTGCCAGCACCTCATTCACGGGTAGAGGTGAAGCTTTCTTT. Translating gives CASTSFTGRGEAFF.

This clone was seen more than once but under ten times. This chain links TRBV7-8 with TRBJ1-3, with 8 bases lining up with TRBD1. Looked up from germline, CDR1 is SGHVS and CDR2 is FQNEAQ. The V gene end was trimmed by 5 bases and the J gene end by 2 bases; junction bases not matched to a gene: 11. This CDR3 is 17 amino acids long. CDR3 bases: TGTGCCAGCAGCCCCGGACAGGGTGCCCCAACTGGAAACACCATATATTTT. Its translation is CASSPGQGAPTGNTIYF.

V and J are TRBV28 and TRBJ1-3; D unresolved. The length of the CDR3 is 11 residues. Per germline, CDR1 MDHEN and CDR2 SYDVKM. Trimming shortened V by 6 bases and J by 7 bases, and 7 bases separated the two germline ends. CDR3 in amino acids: CASSPGNTIYF. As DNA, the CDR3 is TGTGCCAGCAGCCCCGGGAACACCATATATTTT.

The CDR3 nucleotides read TGTGCCAGCAGCCCTAGTTTGGGGCGGGGCAACACTGAAGCTTTCTTT. Protein: CASSPSLGRGNTEAFF. This chain joins TRBV5-4 and TRBJ1-1, with a tentative D call TRBD1 (5 bases). Trimming took 4 bases from V and 2 from J, leaving 18 bases between them. The CDR3 has 16 amino acids. Germline V CDR1 and CDR2: SGHNT, YYREEE (reference sequence).

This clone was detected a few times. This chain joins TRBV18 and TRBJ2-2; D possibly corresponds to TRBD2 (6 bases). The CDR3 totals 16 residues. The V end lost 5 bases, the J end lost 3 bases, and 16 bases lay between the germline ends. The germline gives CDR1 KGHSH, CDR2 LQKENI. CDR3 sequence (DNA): TGTGCCAGCTCAACCGGGACTGTCCGAGACACCGGGGAGCTGTTTTTT. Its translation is CASSTGTVRDTGELFF.

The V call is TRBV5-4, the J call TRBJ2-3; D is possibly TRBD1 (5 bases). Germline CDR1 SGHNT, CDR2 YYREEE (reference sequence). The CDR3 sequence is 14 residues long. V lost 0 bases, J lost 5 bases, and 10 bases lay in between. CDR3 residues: CASSLAGAQDTQYF. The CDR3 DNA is TGTGCCAGCAGCTTGGCTGGGGCGCAAGATACGCAGTATTTT.

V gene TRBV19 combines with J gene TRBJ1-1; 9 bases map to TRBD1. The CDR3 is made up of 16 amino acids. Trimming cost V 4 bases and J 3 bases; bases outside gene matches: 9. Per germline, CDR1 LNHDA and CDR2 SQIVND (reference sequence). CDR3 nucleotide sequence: TGTGCCAGTAGTAAGCCACAGGGGGCCTCGTACACTGAAGCTTTCTTT. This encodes CASSKPQGASYTEAFF.

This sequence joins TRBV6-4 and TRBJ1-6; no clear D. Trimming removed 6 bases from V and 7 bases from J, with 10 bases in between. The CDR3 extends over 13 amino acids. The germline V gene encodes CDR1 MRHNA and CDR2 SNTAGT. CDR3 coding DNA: TGTGCCAGCAGCGTTAGGGAGAATTCACCCCTCCACTTT. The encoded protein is CASSVRENSPLHF.

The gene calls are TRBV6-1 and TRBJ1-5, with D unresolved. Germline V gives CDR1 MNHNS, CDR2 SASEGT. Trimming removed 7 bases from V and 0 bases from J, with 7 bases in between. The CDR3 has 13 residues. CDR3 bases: TGTGCCAGCACAGAATATAGCAATCAGCCCCAGCATTTT. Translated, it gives CASTEYSNQPQHF.

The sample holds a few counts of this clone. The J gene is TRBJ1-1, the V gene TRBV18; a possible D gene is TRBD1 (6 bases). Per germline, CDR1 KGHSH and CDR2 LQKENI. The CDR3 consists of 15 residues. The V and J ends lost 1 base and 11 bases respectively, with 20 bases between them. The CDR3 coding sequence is TGTGCCAGCTCACCACGTGGAGGAACAGGGTTAGGGGCTTTCTTT. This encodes CASSPRGGTGLGAFF.

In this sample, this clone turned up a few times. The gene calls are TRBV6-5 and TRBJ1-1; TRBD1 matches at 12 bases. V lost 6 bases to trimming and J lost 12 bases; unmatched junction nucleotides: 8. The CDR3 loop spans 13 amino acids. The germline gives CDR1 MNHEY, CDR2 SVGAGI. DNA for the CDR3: TGTGCCAGCAGACCCGGGACAGGGGGCCCCTCTTTCTTT. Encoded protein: CASRPGTGGPSFF.

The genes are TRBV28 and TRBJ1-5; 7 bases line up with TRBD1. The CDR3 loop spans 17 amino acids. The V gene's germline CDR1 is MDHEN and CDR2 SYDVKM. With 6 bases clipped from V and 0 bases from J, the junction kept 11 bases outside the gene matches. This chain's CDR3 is CASRLGTVAYSNQPQHF. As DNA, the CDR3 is TGTGCCAGCAGGCTCGGGACAGTAGCTTATAGCAATCAGCCCCAGCATTTT.

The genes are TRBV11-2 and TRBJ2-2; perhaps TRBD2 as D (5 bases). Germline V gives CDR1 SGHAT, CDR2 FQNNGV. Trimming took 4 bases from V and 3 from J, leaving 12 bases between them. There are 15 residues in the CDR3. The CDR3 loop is CASSSGTGYTGELFF. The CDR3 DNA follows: TGTGCCAGCAGCTCCGGTACGGGGTACACCGGGGAGCTGTTTTTT.

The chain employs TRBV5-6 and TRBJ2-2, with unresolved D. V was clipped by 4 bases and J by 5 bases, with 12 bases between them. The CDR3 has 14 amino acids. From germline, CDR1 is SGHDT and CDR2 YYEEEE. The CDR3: CASSADKPTGELFF. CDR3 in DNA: TGTGCCAGCAGCGCCGACAAGCCAACCGGGGAGCTGTTTTTT.

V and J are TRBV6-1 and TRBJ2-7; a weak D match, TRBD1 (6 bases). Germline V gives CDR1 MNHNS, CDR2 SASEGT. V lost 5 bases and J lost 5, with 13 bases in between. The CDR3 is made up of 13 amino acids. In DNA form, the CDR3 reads TGTGCCAGCAGTTTACAGGGTCCCCACGAGCAGTACTTC. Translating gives CASSLQGPHEQYF.

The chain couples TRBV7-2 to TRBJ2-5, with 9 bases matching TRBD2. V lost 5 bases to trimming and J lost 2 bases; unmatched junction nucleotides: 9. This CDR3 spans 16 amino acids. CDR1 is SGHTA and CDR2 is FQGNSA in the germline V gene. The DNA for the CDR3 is TGTGCCAGCAGCCGTGTCGGCGGGGGGGTTCAAGAGACCCAGTACTTC. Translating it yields CASSRVGGGVQETQYF. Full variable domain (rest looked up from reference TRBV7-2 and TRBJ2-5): GAGVSQSPSNKVTEKGKDVELRCDPISGHTALYWYRQSLGQGLEFLIYFQGNSAPDKSGLPSDRFSAERTGGSVSTLTIQRTQQEDSAVYLCASSRVGGGVQETQYFGPGTRLLVL.

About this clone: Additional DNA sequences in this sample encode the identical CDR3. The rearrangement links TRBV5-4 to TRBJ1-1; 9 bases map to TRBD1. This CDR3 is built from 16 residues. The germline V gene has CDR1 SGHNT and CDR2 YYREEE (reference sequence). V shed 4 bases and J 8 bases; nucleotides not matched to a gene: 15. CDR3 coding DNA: TGTGCCAGCAGCACCGGACAGGGGAGCTCGAGGACCGAAGCTTTCTTT. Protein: CASSTGQGSSRTEAFF.

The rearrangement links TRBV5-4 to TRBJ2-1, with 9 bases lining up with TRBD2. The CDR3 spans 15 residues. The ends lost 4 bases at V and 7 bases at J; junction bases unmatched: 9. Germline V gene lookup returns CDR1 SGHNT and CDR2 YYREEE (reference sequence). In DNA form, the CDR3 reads TGTGCCAGCAGCCTCGGGCGGGGGGGCCAAAATGAGCAGTTCTTC. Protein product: CASSLGRGGQNEQFF.

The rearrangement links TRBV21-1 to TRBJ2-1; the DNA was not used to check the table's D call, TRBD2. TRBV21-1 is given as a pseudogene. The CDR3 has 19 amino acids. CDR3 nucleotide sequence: TGTGCCAGCAGCAAAGGAGCTAGCGGGAGGGCCCGGGGCTACAATGAGCAGTTCTTC. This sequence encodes CASSKGASGRARGYNEQFF.

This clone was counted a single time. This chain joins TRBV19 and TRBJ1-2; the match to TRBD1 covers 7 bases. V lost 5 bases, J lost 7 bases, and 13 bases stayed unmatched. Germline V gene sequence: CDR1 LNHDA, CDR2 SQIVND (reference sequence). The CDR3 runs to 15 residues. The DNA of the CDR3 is TGTGCCAGTAGTTCGGACAGGCCCCTGACCGGTGGCTACACCTTC. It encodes CASSSDRPLTGGYTF.

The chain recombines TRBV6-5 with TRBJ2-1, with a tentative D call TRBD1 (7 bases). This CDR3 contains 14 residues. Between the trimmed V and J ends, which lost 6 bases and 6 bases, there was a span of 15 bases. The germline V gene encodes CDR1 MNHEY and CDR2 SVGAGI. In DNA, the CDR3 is TGTGCCAGCAGCAACGGAGGGGGCCGCAATGAGCAGTTCTTC. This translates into CASSNGGGRNEQFF.